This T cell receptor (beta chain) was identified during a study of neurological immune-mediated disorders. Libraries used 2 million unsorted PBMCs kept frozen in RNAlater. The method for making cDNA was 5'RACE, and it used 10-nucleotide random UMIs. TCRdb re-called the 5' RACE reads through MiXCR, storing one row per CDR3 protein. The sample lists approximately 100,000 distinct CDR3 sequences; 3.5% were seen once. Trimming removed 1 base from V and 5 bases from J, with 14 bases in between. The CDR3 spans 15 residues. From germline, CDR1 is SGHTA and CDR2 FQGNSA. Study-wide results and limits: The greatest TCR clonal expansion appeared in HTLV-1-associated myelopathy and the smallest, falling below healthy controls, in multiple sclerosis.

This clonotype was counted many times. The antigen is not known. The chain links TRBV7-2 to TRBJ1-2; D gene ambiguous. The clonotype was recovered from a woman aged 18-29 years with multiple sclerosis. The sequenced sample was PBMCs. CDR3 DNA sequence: TGTGCCAGCAGCTTAGGTGGACGGGTAGAATATGGCTACACCTTC. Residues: CASSLGGRVEYGYTF. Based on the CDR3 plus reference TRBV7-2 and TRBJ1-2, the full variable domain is GAGVSQSPSNKVTEKGKDVELRCDPISGHTALYWYRQSLGQGLEFLIYFQGNSAPDKSGLPSDRFSAERTGGSVSTLTIQRTQQEDSAVYLCASSLGGRVEYGYTFGSGTRLTVV.